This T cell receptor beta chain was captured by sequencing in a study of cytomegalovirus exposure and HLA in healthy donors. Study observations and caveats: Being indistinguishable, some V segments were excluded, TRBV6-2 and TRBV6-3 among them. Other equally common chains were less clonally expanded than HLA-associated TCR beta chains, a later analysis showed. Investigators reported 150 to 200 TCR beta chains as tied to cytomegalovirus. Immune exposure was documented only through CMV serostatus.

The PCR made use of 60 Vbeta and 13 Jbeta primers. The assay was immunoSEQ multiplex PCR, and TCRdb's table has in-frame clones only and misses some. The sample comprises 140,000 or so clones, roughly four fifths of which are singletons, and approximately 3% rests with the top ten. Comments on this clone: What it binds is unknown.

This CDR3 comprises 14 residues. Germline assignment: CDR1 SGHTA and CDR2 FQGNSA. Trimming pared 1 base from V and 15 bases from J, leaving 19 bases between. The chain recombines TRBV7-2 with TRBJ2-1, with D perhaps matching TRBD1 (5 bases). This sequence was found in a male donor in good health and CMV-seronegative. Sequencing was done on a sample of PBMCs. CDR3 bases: TGTGCCAGCAGCTTAGAAGGGCTAGGGGAACCCGGGTTCTTC. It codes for CASSLEGLGEPGFF.